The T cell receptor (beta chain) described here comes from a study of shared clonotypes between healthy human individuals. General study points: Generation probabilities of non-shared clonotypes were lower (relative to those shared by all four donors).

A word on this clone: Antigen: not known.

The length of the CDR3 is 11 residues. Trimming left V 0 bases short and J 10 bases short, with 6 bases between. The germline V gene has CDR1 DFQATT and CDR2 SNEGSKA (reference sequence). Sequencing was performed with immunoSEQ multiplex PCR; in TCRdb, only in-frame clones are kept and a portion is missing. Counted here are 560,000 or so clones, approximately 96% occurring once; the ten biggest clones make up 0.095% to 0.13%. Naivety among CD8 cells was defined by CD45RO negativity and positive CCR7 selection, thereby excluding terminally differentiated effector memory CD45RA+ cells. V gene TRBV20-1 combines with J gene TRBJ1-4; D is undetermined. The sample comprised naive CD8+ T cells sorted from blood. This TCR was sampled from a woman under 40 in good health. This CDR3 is CSARDEGKLFF. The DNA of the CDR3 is TGCAGTGCTAGAGATGAGGGAAAACTGTTTTTT.